The text below deals with one T cell receptor beta chain. This clonotype has ten or more counts. There is no known antigen for this receptor. No per-base quality is available; no much larger clone lies one base away. This specimen's time point label, interpreted: sample taken at primary tumor resection. Samples were obtained from 72 patients with early-stage, untreated non-small cell lung cancer from the lung TRACERx cohort. Whole RNA extracted from tumor and nontumor lung tissue, or from cryopreserved PBMC samples, was used for TCR sequencing without cell sorting. Only patients for whom sufficient RNA was available from at least two tumor regions were selected for TCR sequencing. CDR1 and CDR2 were assigned from the germline V gene as SGHAT and FQNNGV. Counted from cysteine to phenylalanine, this CDR3 has 16 amino acids. Kept here is only the CDR3 DNA, which spans 48 bases and is read in frame from base 1. Trimming costs V 3 bases and J 2 bases, and their ends lie 13 bases apart.

The library was made by 5' RACE. For sequencing, a NextSeq 500 was employed. The TCR library protocol attached a unique molecular identifier to each TCR cDNA molecule to allow correction of PCR and sequencing errors. The study's processing was this. TCR identification, UMI-based error correction and CDR3 extraction were performed with Decombinator tools. Expanded TCRs were defined as those above a frequency of 2 per 1,000, corresponding to the top 1% of the tumor frequency distribution. Renyi diversity was calculated using the R vegan package after each repertoire was subsampled 100 times to 5,000 TCRs. CDR3 similarity networks were constructed using string-kernel similarity of amino acid triplets, with links drawn between CDR3s whose pairwise similarity was above 0.82. TCRdb passed the public sequencing reads through fastp at Q25 and MiXCR, retaining productive beta sequences. One record per CDR3 amino acid sequence lists the most common genes and DNA. TCRdb assigned the V and J calls; the authors' analysis was not used. The sample yields 20,000 to 25,000 distinct CDR3 sequences; 3.5% to 5.5% were counted once. The ten largest clonotypes hold over 7% of the sample.

This specimen comes from a study of spatial heterogeneity in lung cancer (dated 2019 in TCRdb). With regard to the full study: Beta-chain transcripts were consistently detected in greater numbers than alpha-chain transcripts, which likely reflected higher beta-chain transcript abundance. In the raw uncorrected reads, each unique combination of TCR and UMI appeared on average more than ten times. In non-small cell lung cancer, the study made a quantitative comparison of TCR alpha and beta repertoires among multiple tumor regions, matched nontumor lung and blood. Nonsynonymous mutation counts, determined by whole-exome sequencing of tumor tissue, were related to TCR repertoire features. Both alpha and beta chains were TCR-sequenced in a few hundred tumor regions, fewer than 80 matched nontumor lung samples and 56 PBMC samples obtained at surgery.

Summary of the overall study and its limitations: Confirming at a functional level the hypothesis that regional TCRs recognize regional mutations was considered to require additional single-cell paired TCR alpha and beta sequencing. Ubiquitous expanded tumor TCRs were found in blood more often at tumor resection than at routine follow-up.

The receptor's source is a male donor with early-stage non-small cell lung cancer. The sequence joins TRBV11-2 to TRBJ2-2; the D gene is perhaps TRBD2, on 6 matching bases. Source: PBMCs, taken at surgery. The DNA reads TGTGCCAGCAGCTTGTTTGGGGGGTTCAACACCGGGGAGCTGTTTTTT. This yields the protein CASSLFGGFNTGELFF.